This TCR beta chain was captured in a study of molecular identifiers for immune sequencing clone quantification. Study-level findings and limits: Whereas clones above 20 RNA copies held under 1% of naive-cell molecules, they held over 98% of effector molecules.

This clonotype came up many times. Its specificity is unknown. Each CDR3 protein gets one entry after TCRdb re-called the PCR reads with MiXCR. The sample contains about 630,000 distinct CDR3 sequences, over 25% of which appear only once. Germline CDR1 is SEHNR and CDR2 is FQNEAQ (reference sequence). V was pared by 5 bases and J by 8 bases, with 21 bases between. This CDR3 comprises 15 residues. The receptor's source is a human donor in good health. Some libraries in this study had Jurkat cell RNA spiked in. Specimen: naive CD8+ T cells from blood, with Jurkat cell RNA spiked in. Subset defined: FACS-sorted CD8+CD4-CCR7+CD45RA+ naive T cells. The chain combines TRBV7-9 with TRBJ1-1; D might be TRBD1 (5 bases). The CDR3 here is CASSHKQTPGTEAFF. CDR3 in DNA: TGTGCCAGCAGCCACAAACAAACCCCCGGGACCGAAGCTTTCTTT.